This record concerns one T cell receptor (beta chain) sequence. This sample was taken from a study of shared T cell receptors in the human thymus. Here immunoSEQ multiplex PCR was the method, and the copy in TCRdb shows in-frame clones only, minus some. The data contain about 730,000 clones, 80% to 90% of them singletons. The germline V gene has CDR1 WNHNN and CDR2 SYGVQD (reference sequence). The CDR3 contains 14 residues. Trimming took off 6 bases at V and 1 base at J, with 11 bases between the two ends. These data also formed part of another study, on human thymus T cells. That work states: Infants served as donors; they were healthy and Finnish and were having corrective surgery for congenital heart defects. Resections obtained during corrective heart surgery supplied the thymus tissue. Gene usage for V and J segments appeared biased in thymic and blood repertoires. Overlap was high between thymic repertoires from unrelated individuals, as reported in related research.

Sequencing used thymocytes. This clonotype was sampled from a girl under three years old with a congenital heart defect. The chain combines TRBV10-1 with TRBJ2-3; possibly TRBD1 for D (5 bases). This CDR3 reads CASRETVCTDTQYF. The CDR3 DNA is TGCGCCAGCAGGGAGACAGTTTGCACAGATACGCAGTATTTT.